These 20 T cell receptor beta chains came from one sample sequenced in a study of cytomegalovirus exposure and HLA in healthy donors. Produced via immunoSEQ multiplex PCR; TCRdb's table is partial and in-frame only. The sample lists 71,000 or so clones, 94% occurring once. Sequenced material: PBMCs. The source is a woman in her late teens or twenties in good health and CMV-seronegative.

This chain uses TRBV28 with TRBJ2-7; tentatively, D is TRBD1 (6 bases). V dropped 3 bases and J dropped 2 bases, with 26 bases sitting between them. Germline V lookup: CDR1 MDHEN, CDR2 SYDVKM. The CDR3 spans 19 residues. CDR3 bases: TGTGCCAGCAGTTTCCCGAACCGGAGGTCTTCGACAGGACCCTACGAGCAGTACTTC. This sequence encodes CASSFPNRRSSTGPYEQYF.

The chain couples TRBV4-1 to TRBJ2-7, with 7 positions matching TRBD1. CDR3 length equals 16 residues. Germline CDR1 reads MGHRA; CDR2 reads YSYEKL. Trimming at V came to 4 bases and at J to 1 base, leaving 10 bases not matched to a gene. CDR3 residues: CASSPDREEGSYEQYF. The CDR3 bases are TGCGCCAGCAGCCCCGACAGGGAAGAGGGTTCCTACGAGCAGTACTTC.

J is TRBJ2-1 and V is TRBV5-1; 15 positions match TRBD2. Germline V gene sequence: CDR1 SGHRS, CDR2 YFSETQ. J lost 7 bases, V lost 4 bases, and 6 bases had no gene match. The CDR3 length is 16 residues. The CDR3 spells CASSRGLAGGENEQFF. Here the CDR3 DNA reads TGCGCCAGCAGCCGGGGACTAGCGGGAGGTGAGAATGAGCAGTTCTTC.

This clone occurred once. The CDR3: CASSDGQGSNGYTF. The CDR3 bases are TGCGCCAGCAGTGACGGACAGGGTTCGAATGGCTACACCTTC. The chain carries TRBV10-1 and TRBJ1-2; 8 nucleotides agree with TRBD1. Germline values: CDR1 WNHNN, CDR2 SYGVQD (reference sequence). After removal of 3 bases from V and 6 bases from J, the junction contained 6 bases not matched to a gene. There are 14 residues in the CDR3.

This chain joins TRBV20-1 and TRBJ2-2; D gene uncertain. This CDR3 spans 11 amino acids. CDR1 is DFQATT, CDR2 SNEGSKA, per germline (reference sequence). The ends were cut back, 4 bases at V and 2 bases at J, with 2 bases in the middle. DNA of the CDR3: TGCAGTGCTACAAACACCGGGGAGCTGTTTTTT. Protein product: CSATNTGELFF.

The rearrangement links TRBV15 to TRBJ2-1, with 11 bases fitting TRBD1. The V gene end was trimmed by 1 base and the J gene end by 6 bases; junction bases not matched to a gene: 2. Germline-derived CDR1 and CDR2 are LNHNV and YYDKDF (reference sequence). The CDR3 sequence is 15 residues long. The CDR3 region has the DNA TGTGCCACCAGCAGAGGAGGGACAGGGGGCAATGAGCAGTTCTTC. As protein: CATSRGGTGGNEQFF.

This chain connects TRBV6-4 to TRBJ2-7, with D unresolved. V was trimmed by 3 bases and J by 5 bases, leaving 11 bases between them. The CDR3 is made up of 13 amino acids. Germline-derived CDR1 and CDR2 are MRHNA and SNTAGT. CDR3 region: CASSDNENNEQYF. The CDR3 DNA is TGTGCCAGCAGTGATAATGAAAACAACGAGCAGTACTTC.

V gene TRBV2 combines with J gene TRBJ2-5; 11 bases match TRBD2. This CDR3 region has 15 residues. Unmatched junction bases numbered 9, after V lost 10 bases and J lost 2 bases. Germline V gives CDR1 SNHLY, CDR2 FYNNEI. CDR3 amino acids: CATHGLAGDQETQYF. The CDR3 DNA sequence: TGTGCCACCCACGGACTAGCGGGTGATCAAGAGACCCAGTACTTC.

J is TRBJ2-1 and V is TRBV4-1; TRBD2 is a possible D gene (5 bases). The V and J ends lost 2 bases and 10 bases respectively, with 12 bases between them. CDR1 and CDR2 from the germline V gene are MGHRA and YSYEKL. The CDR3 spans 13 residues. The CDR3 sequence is CASSQPGKAEQFF. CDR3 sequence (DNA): TGCGCCAGCAGCCAACCGGGGAAGGCAGAGCAGTTCTTC.

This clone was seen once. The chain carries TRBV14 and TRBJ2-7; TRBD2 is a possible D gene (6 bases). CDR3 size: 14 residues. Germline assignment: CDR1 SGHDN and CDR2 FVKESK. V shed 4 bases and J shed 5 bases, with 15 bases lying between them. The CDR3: CASSPPGVWDEQYF. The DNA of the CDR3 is TGTGCCAGCAGCCCCCCGGGAGTCTGGGACGAGCAGTACTTC. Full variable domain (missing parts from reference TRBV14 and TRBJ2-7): EAGVTQFPSHSVIEKGQTVTLRCDPISGHDNLYWYRRVMGKEIKFLLHFVKESKQDESGMPNNRFLAERTGGTYSTLKVQPAELEDSGVYFCASSPPGVWDEQYFGPGTRLTVT.

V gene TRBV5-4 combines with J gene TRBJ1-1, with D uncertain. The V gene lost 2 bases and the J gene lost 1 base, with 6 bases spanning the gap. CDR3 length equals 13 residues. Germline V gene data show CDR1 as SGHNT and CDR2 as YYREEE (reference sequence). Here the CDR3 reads CASSFGGNTEAFF. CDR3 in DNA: TGTGCCAGCAGCTTTGGCGGGAACACTGAAGCTTTCTTT.

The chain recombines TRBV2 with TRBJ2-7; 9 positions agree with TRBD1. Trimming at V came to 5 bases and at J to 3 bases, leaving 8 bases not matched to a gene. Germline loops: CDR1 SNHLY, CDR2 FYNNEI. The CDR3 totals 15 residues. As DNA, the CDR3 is TGTGCCAGCAGTCGGGACAGGGATACCCTCTACGAGCAGTACTTC. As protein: CASSRDRDTLYEQYF.

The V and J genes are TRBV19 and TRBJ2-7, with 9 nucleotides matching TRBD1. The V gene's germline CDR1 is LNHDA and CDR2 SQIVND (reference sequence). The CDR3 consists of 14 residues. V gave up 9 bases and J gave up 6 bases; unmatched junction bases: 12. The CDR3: CASLGQGTPLEQYF. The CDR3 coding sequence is TGTGCCAGCCTGGGACAGGGTACACCGCTCGAGCAGTACTTC.

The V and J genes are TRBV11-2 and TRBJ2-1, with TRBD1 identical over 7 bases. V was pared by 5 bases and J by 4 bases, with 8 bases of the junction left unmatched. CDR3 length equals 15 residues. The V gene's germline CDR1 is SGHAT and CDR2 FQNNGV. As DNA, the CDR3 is TGTGCCAGCAGCCAAACAGGGGTTGAGTACAATGAGCAGTTCTTC. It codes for CASSQTGVEYNEQFF.

CDR3 amino acids: CAWSANRATDTQYF. CDR3 DNA sequence: TGTGCCTGGAGTGCAAACAGGGCGACAGATACGCAGTATTTT. J is TRBJ2-3 and V is TRBV30, with D possibly being TRBD1 (6 bases). This CDR3 contains 14 residues. V was trimmed by 1 base and J by 3 bases, leaving 11 bases between them. Germline V CDR1 and CDR2: GTSNPN, SVGIG (reference sequence).

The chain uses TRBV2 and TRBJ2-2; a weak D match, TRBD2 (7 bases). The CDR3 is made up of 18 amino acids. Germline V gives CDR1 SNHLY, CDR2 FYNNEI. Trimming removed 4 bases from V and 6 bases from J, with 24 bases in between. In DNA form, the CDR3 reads TGTGCCAGCAGTGCGTTAGTGGGGGGGCTTAAAGGATCCGGGGAGCTGTTTTTT. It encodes CASSALVGGLKGSGELFF.

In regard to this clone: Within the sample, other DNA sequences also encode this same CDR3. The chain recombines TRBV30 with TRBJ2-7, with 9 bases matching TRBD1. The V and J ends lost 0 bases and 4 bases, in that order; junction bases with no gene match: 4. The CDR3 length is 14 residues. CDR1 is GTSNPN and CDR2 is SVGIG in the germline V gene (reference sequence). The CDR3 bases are TGTGCCTGGAGTGTGGGGACAGGGAGATACGAGCAGTACTTC. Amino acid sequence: CAWSVGTGRYEQYF.

CDR3 nucleotides: TGCAGCGTTGAAGGGGTTTCTAGCGACTACAATGAGCAGTTCTTC. As protein: CSVEGVSSDYNEQFF. This chain uses TRBV29-1 with TRBJ2-1; D is perhaps TRBD2 (6 bases). This CDR3 has 15 residues. The germline gives CDR1 SQVTM, CDR2 ANQGSEA. Trimming shortened V by 1 base and J by 3 bases, and 13 bases separated the two germline ends.

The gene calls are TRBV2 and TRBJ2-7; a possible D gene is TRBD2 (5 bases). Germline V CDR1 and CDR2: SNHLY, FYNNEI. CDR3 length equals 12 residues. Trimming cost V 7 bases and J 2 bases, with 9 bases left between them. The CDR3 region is CASTRAAYEQYF. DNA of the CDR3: TGTGCCAGCACGCGGGCCGCCTACGAGCAGTACTTC.

The chain's CDR3 is CASSPGQGRGSYNEQFF. Here the CDR3 DNA reads TGTGCCAGCTCACCAGGACAGGGACGGGGGTCCTACAATGAGCAGTTCTTC. The V and J genes are TRBV18 and TRBJ2-1; the match to TRBD1 covers 8 bases. The germline V gene encodes CDR1 KGHSH and CDR2 LQKENI. The ends lost 2 bases at V and 1 base at J; junction bases unmatched: 7. The CDR3 runs 17 residues.